This T cell receptor beta chain was observed in a study of shared clonotypes between healthy human individuals. The CDR3 is 11 residues long. Trimming pared 9 bases from V and 5 bases from J, leaving 8 bases between. CDR1 is ENHRY and CDR2 is SYGVKD in the germline V gene. Sorted-subset replicate PCRs used 200 ng DNA, around 27,000 T cell genomes. Only in-frame clones appear in the TCRdb table, and some are missing; sequencing was by immunoSEQ multiplex PCR. The sample yields a few million clones, more than 85% seen once. This TCR came from a man aged 18 to 30 in good health. Some clones in this sample may be carry-over from other donors' samples. The chain employs TRBV10-3 and TRBJ2-1; unclear D gene. The sample was naive CD4+ T cells from PBMCs. Indicated subset: CD45RA+ positively selected. The DNA for the CDR3 is TGTGCCATAGTTTGGAACAATGAGCAGTTCTTC. It codes for CAIVWNNEQFF.